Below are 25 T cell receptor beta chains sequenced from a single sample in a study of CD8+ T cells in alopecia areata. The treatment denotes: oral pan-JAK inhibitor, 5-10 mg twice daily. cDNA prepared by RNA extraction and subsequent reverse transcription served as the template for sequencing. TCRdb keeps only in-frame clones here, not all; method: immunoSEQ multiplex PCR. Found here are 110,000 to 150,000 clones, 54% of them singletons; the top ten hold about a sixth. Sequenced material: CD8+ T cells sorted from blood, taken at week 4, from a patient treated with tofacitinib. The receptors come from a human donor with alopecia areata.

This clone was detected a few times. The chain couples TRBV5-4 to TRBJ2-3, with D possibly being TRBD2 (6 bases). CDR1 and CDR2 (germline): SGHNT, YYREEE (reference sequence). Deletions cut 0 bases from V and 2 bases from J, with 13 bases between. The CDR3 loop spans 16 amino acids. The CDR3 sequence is CASSLAAGIDTDTQYF. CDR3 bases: TGTGCCAGCAGCTTGGCGGCGGGGATTGACACAGATACGCAGTATTTT.

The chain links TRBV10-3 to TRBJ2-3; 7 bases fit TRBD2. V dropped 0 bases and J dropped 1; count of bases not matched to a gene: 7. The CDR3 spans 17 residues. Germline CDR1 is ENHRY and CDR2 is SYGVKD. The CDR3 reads CAISESQASGRTDTQYF. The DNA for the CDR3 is TGTGCCATCAGTGAGTCTCAGGCTAGCGGCCGCACAGATACGCAGTATTTT.

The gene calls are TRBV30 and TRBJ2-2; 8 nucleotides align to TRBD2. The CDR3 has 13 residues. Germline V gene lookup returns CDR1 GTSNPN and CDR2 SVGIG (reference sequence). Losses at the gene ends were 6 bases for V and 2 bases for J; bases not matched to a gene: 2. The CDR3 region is CACRGGNTGELFF. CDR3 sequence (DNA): TGTGCCTGCCGGGGGGGAAACACCGGGGAGCTGTTTTTT.

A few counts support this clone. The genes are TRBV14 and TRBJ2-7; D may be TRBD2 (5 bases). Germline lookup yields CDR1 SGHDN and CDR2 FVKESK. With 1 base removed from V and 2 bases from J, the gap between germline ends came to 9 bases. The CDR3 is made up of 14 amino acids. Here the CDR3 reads CASSQAGLPYEQYF. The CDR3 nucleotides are TGTGCCAGCAGCCAAGCCGGACTGCCCTACGAGCAGTACTTC.

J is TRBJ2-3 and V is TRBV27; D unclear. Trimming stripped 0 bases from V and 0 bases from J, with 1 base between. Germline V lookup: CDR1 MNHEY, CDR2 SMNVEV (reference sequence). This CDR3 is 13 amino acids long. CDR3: CASSLSSTDTQYF. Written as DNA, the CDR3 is TGTGCCAGCAGTTTATCCAGCACAGATACGCAGTATTTT.

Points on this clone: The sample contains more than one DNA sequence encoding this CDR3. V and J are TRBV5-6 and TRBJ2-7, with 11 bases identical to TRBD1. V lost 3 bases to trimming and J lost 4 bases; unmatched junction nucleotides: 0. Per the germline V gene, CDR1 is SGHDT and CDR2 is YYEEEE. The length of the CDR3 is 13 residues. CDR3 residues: CASSWDRGYEQYF. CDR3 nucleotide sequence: TGTGCCAGCAGCTGGGACAGGGGGTACGAGCAGTACTTC.

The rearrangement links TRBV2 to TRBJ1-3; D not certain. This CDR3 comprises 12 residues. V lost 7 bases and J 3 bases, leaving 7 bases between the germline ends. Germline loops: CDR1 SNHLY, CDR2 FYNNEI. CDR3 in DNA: TGTGCCAGCACAGCGGGTGGAAACACCATATATTTT. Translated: CASTAGGNTIYF. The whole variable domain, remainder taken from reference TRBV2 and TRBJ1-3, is EPEVTQTPSHQVTQMGQEVILRCVPISNHLYFYWYRQILGQKVEFLVSFYNNEISEKSEIFDDQFSVERPDGSNFTLKIRSTKLEDSAMYFCASTAGGNTIYFGEGSWLTVV.

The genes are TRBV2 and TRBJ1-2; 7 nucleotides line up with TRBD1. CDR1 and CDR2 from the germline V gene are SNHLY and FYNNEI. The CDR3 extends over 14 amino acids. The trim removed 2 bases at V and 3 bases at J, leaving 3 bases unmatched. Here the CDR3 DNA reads TGTGCCAGCAGTGAACGGGGGACAGACTATGGCTACACCTTC. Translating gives CASSERGTDYGYTF.

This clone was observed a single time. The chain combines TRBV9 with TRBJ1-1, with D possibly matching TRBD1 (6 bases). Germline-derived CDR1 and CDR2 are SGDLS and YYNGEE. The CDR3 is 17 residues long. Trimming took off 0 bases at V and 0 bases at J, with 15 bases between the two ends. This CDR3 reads CASSVAGDYYLNTEAFF. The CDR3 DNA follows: TGTGCCAGCAGCGTAGCAGGGGATTACTACTTGAACACTGAAGCTTTCTTT.

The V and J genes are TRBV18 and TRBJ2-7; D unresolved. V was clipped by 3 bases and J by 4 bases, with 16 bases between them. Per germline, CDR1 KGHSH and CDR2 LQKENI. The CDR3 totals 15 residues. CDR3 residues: CASSPLVQATYEQYF. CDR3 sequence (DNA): TGTGCCAGCTCACCGCTGGTCCAGGCAACGTACGAGCAGTACTTC.

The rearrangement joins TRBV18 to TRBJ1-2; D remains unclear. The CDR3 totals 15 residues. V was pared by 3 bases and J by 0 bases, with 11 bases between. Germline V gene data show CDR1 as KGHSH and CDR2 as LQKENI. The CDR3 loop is CASSPTGATNYGYTF. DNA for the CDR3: TGTGCCAGCTCACCGACGGGAGCTACTAACTATGGCTACACCTTC.

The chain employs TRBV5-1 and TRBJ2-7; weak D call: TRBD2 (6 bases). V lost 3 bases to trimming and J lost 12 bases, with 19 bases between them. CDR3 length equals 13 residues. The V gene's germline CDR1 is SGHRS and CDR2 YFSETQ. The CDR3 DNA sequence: TGCGCCAGCAGCTACTCCGGGACTTCGAACGGGTACTTC. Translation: CASSYSGTSNGYF.

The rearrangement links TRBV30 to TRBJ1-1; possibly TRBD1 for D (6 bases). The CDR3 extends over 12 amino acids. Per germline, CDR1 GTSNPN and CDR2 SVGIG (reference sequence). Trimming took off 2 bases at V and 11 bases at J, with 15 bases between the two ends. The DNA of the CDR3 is TGTGCCTGGAGTCCGGGGGCAGGGGATGCTTTCTTT. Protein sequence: CAWSPGAGDAFF.

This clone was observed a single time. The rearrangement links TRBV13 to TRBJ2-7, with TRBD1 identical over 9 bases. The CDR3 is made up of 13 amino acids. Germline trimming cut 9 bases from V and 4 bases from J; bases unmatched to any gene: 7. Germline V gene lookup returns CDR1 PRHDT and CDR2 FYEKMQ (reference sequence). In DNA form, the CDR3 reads TGTGCCAGTACCACAGGGGGCAGGTACGAGCAGTACTTC. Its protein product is CASTTGGRYEQYF.

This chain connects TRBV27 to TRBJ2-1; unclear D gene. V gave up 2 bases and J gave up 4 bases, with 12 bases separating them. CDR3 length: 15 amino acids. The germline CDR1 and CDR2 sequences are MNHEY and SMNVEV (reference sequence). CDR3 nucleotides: TGTGCCAGCAGTTTAGGCACCGATACGTACAATGAGCAGTTCTTC. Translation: CASSLGTDTYNEQFF.

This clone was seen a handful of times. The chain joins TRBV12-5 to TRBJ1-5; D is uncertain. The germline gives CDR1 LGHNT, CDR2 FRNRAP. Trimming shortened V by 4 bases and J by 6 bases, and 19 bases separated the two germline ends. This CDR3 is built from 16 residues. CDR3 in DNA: TGTGCTAGTGGTTCGGGCGAACACCGAACGGGTCAGCCCCAGCATTTT. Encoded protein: CASGSGEHRTGQPQHF. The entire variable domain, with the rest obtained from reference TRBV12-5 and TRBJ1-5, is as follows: DARVTQTPRHKVTEMGQEVTMRCQPILGHNTVFWYRQTMMQGLELLAYFRNRAPLDDSGMPKDRFSAEMPDATLATLKIQPSEPRDSAVYFCASGSGEHRTGQPQHFGDGTRLSIL.

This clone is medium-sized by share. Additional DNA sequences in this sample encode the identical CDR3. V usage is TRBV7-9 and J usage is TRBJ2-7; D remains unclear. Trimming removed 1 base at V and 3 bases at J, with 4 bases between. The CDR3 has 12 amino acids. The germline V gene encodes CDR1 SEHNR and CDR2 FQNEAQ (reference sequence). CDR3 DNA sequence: TGTGCCAGCAGCTTAGGGGTCTACGAGCAGTACTTC. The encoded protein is CASSLGVYEQYF.

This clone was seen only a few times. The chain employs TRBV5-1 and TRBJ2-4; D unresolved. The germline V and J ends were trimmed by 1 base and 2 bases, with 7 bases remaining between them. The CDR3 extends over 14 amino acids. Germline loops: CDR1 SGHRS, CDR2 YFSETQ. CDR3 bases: TGCGCCAGCAGCTTGAGTGGGCCCAAAAACATTCAGTACTTC. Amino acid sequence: CASSLSGPKNIQYF.

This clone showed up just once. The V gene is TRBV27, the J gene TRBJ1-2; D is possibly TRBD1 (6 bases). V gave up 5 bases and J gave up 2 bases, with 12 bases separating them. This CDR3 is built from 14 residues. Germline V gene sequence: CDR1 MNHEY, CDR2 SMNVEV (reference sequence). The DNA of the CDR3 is TGTGCCAGCAGTATGACGACAGGAAACTATGGCTACACCTTC. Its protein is CASSMTTGNYGYTF.

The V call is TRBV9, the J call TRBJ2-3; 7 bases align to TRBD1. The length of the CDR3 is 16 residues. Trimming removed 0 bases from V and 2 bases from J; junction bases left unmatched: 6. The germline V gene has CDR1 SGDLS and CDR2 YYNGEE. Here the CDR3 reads CASSVGTGTDTDTQYF. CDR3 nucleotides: TGTGCCAGCAGCGTAGGAACAGGGACAGACACAGATACGCAGTATTTT.

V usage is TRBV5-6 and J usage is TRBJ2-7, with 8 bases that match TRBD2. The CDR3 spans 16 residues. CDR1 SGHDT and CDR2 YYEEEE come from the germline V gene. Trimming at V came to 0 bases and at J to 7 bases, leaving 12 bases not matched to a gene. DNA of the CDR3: TGTGCCAGCAGCTTGGCGGAGCACGGGGGGGCGAAAGAGCAGTACTTC. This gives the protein CASSLAEHGGAKEQYF.

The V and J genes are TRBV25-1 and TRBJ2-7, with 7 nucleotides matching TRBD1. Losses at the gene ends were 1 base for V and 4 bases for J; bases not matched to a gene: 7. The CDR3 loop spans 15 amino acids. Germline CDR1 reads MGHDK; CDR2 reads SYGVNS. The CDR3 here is CASSEFAGGEYEQYF. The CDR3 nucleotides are TGTGCCAGCAGTGAATTCGCAGGGGGAGAGTACGAGCAGTACTTC.

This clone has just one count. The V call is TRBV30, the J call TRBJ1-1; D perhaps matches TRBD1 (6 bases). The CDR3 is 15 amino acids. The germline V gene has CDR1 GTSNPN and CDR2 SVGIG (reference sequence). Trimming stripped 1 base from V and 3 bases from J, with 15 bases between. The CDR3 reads CAWSDPGHRDTEAFF. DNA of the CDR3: TGTGCCTGGAGTGACCCGGGACATCGAGACACTGAAGCTTTCTTT.

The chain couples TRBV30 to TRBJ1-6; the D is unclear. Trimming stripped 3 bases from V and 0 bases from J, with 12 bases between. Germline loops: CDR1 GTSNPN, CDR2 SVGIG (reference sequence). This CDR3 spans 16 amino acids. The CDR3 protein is CAWSLDVSSYNSPLHF. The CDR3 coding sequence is TGTGCCTGGAGCCTTGATGTTTCCTCCTATAATTCACCCCTCCACTTT.

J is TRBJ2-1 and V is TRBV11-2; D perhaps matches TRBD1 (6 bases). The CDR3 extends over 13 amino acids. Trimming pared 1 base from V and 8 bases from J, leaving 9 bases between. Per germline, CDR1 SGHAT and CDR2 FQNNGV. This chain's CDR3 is CASSLARGDEQFF. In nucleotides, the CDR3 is TGTGCCAGCAGCTTAGCCAGGGGCGATGAGCAGTTCTTC. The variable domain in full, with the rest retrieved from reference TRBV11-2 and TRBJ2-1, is EAGVAQSPRYKIIEKRQSVAFWCNPISGHATLYWYQQILGQGPKLLIQFQNNGVVDDSQLPKDRFSAERLKGVDSTLKIQPAKLEDSAVYLCASSLARGDEQFFGPGTRLTVL.